This TCR beta chain stems from a study of beta chain features in type 1 diabetes. This clone was picked up a small number of times. What was sequenced were expressed TCRB transcripts, since all of the isolated RNA had been reverse transcribed. The protocol was immunoSEQ multiplex PCR, while the TCRdb copy is restricted to in-frame clones and leaves out a portion. The sample records under 800,000 clones, less than 20% being singletons. There are 13 residues in the CDR3. Per germline, CDR1 SGHRS and CDR2 YFSETQ. The V and J ends lost 2 bases and 6 bases, in that order; junction bases with no gene match: 1.

The origin of this receptor is a man aged 18 to 35 in good health. The gene calls are TRBV5-1 and TRBJ2-2; 7 nucleotides agree with TRBD1. Sequencing was carried out using naive CD4+ T cells from blood. CDR3 sequence reads: CASSLQGSGELFF. CDR3 in DNA: TGCGCCAGCAGCTTACAGGGGTCCGGGGAGCTGTTTTTT.